This TCR beta chain was observed in a study of cytomegalovirus exposure and HLA in healthy donors. Points from the study as a whole: Most TCR sequences were seen very rarely across donors, but some public TCRs occurred in many. In the 120 validation repertoires, just under 95% of cluster scores exceeded 0, per a later analysis. There were under 200 TCR beta chains listed as cytomegalovirus-associated. In vitro experiments confirmed that a few CMV-associated chains were specific for CMV antigens.

Method: immunoSEQ multiplex PCR; TCRdb's copy keeps in-frame clones and lacks some. There are 150,000 to 200,000 clones in the sample; 95% to 97% occur only once, and approximately 0.97% lies in the top ten. This CDR3 is 14 amino acids long. V lost 8 bases, J lost 0 bases, and 8 bases lay in between. Per the germline V gene, CDR1 is MGHRA and CDR2 is YSYEKL. In the case of this clone: Its antigen is undetermined.

The clonotype was recovered from a woman aged 18-30 years in good health and CMV-seronegative. The gene calls are TRBV4-1 and TRBJ2-6, with a weak D call TRBD1 (6 bases). The sequenced sample consisted of PBMCs. CDR3 DNA: TGCGCCAGCCAGGGGAGCTCTGGGGCCAACGTCCTGACTTTC. Protein sequence: CASQGSSGANVLTF.